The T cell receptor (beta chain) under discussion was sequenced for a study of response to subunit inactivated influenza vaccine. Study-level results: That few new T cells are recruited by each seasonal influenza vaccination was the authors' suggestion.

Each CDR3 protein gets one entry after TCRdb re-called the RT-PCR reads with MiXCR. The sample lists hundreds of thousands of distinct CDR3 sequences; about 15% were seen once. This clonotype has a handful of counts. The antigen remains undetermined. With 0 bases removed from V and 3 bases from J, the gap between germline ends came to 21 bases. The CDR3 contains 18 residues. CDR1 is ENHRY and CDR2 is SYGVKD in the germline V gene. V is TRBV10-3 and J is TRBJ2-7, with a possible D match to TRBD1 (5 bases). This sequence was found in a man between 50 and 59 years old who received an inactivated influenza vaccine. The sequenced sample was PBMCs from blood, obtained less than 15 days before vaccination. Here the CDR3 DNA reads TGTGCCATCAGTGAGTCGAGGTTAGGGCAGGGCTTGCTCTACGAGCAGTACTTC. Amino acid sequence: CAISESRLGQGLLYEQYF.